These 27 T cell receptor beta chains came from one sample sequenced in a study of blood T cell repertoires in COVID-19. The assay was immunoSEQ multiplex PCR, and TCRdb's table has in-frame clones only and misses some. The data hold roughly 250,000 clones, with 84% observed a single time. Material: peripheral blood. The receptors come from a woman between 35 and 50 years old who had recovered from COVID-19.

The CDR3 spells CASSQPRTDRGETQYF. The CDR3 nucleotides read TGCGCCAGCAGCCAACCCCGAACGGACAGGGGAGAGACCCAGTACTTC. The rearrangement joins TRBV4-1 to TRBJ2-5; 9 nucleotides agree with TRBD1. Germline loops: CDR1 MGHRA, CDR2 YSYEKL. CDR3 length equals 16 residues. V lost 2 bases to trimming and J lost 4 bases; unmatched junction nucleotides: 8.

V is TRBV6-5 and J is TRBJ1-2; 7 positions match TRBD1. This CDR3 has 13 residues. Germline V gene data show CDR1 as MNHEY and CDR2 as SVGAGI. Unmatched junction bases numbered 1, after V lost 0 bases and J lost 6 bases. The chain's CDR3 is CASSYSTGHGYTF. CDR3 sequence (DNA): TGTGCCAGCAGTTACTCGACAGGGCATGGCTACACCTTC.

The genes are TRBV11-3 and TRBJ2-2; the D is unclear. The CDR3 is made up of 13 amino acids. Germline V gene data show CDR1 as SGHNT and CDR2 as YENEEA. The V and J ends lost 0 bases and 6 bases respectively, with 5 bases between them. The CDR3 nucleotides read TGTGCCAGCAGCTTAGACTTTGCCGGGGAGCTGTTTTTT. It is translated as CASSLDFAGELFF.

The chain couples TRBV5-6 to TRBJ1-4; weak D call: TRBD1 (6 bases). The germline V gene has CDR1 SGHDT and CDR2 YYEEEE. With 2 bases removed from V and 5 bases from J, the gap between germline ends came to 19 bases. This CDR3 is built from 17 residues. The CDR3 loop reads CASSFWGAGGLNEKLFF. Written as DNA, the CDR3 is TGTGCCAGCAGCTTTTGGGGGGCTGGGGGACTAAATGAAAAACTGTTTTTT.

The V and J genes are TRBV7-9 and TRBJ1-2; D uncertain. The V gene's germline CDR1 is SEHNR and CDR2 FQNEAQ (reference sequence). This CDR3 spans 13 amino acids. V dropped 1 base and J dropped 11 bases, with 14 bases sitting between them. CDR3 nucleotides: TGTGCCAGCAGCTTAGGGACTATAATCGAGTACACCTTC. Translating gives CASSLGTIIEYTF.

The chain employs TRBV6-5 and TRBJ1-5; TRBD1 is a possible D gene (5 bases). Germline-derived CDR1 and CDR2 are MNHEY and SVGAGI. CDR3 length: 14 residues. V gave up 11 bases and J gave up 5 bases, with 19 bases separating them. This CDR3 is CAGAGVMGDQPQHF. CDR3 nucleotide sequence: TGTGCCGGGGCGGGGGTTATGGGGGATCAGCCCCAGCATTTT.

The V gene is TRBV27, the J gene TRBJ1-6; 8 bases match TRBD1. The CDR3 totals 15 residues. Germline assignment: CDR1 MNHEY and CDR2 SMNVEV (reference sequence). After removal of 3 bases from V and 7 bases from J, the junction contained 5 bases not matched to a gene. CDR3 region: CASSLDRVLNSPLHF. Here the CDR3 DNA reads TGTGCCAGCAGTTTGGACAGGGTGCTCAATTCACCCCTCCACTTT.

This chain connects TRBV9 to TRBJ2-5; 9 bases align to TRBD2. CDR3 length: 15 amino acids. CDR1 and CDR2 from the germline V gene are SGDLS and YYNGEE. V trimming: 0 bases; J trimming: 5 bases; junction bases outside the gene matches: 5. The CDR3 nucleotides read TGTGCCAGCAGCGTAGCGGGACTAGCCCTGGAGACCCAGTACTTC. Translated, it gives CASSVAGLALETQYF.

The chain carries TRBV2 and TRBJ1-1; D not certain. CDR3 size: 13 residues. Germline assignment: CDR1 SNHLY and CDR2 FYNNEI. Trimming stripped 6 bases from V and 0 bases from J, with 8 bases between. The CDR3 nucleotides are TGTGCCAGCAGAGGACTGATGAACACTGAAGCTTTCTTT. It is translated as CASRGLMNTEAFF.

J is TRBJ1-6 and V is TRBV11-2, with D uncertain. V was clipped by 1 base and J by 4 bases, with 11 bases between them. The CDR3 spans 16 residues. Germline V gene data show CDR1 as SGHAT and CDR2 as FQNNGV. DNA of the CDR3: TGTGCCAGCAGCTTAGTGTCTACCGTGTATAATTCACCCCTCCACTTT. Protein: CASSLVSTVYNSPLHF. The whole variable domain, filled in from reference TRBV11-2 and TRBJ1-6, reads EAGVAQSPRYKIIEKRQSVAFWCNPISGHATLYWYQQILGQGPKLLIQFQNNGVVDDSQLPKDRFSAERLKGVDSTLKIQPAKLEDSAVYLCASSLVSTVYNSPLHFGNGTRLTVT.

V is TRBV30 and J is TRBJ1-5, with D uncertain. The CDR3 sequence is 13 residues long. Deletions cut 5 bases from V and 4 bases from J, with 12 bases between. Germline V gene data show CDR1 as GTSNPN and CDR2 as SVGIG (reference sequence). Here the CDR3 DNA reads TGTGCCTGGGGCCTCTCGGGGAATCAGCCCCAGCATTTT. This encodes CAWGLSGNQPQHF.

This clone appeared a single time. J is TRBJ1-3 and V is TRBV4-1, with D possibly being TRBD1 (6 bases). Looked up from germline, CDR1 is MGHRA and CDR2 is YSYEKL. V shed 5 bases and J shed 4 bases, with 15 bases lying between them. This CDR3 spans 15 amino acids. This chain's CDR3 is CASSSAQGDGNTIYF. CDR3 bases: TGCGCCAGCAGCTCCGCACAGGGTGACGGAAACACCATATATTTT.

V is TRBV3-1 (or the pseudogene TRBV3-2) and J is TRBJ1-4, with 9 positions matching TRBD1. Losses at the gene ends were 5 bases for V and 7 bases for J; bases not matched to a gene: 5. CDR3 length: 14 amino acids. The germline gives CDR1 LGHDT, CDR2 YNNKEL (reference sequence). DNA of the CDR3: TGTGCCAGCAGCTCGGGACAGGGTGGTGAAAAACTGTTTTTT. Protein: CASSSGQGGEKLFF.

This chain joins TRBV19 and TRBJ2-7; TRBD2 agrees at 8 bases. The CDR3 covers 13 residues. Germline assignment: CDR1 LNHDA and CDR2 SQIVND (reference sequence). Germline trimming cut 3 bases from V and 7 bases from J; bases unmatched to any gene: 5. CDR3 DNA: TGTGCCAGTAGTATGGGACTAGTTTCGGAGCAGTACTTC. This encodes CASSMGLVSEQYF.

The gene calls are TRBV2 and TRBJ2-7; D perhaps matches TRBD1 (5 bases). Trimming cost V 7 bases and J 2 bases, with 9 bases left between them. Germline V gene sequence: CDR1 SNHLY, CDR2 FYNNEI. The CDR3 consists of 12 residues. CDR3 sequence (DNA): TGTGCCAGCAACGACAGAGCCTACGAGCAGTACTTC. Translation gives CASNDRAYEQYF.

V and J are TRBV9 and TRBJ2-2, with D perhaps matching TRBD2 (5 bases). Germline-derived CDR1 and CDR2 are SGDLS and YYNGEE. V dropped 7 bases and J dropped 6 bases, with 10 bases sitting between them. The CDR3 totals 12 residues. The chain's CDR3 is CASRQEAGELFF. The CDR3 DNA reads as TGTGCCAGCCGTCAGGAGGCCGGGGAGCTGTTTTTT. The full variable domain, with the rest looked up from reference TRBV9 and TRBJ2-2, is DSGVTQTPKHLITATGQRVTLRCSPRSGDLSVYWYQQSLDQGLQFLIQYYNGEERAKGNILERFSAQQFPDLHSELNLSSLELGDSALYFCASRQEAGELFFGEGSRLTVL.

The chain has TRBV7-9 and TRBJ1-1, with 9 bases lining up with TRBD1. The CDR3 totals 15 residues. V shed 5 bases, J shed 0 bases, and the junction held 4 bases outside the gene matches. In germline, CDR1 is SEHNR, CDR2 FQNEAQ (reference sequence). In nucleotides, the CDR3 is TGTGCCAGCAGCCCCGGGACAGGGATGAACACTGAAGCTTTCTTT. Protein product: CASSPGTGMNTEAFF.

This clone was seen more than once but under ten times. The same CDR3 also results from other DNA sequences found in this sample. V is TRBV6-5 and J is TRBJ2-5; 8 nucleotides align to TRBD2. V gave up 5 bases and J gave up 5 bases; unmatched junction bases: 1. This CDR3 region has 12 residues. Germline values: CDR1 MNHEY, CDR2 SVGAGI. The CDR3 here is CASSPGGETQYF. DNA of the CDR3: TGTGCCAGCAGTCCGGGGGGGGAGACCCAGTACTTC.

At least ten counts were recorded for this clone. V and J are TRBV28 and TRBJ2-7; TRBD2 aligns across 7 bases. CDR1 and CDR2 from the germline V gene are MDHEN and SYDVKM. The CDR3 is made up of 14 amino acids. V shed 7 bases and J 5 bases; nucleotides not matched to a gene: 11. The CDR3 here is CASTPTGLTNEQYF. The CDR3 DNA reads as TGTGCCAGCACCCCCACGGGACTAACAAACGAGCAGTACTTC.

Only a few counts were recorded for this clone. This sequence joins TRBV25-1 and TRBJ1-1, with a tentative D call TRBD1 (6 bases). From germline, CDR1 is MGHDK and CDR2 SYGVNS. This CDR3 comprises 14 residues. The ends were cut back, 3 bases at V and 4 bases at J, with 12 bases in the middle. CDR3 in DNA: TGTGCCAGCAGTGATGGCGAAGGGGGCACTGAAGCTTTCTTT. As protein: CASSDGEGGTEAFF.

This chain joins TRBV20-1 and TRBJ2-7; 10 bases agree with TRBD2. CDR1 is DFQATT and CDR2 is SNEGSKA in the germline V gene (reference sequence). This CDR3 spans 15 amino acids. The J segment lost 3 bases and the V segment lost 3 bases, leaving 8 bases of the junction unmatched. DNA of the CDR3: TGCAGTGCTAGTTCGGGACTAGCGTCTTACTACGAGCAGTACTTC. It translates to CSASSGLASYYEQYF.

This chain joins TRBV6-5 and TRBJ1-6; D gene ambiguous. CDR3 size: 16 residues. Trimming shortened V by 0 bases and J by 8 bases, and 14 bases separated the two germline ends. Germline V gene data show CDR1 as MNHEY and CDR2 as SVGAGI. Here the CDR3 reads CASSYSKVRLDSPLHF. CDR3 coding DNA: TGTGCCAGCAGTTACTCGAAGGTACGGCTAGATTCACCCCTCCACTTT.

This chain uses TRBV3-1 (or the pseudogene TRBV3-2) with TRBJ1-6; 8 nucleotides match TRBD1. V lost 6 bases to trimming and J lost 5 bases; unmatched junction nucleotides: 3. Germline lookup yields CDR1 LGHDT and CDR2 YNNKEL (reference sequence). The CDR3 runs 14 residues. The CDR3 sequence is CASRPQGDNSPLHF. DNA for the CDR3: TGTGCCAGCAGGCCACAGGGGGATAATTCACCCCTCCACTTT.

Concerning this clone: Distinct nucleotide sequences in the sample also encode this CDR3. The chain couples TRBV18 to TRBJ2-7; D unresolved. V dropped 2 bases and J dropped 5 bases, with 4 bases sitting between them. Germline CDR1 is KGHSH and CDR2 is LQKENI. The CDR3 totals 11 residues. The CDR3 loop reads CASSPGHEQYF. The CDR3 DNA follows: TGTGCCAGCTCACCAGGCCACGAGCAGTACTTC.

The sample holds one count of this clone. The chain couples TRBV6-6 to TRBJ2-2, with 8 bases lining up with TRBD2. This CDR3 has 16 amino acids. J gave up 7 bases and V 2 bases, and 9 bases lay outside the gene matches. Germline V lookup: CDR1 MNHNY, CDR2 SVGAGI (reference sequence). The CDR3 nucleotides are TGTGCCAGCAGTTACCTCACCGGGGGGGGCCGCGGGGAGCTGTTTTTT. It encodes CASSYLTGGGRGELFF.

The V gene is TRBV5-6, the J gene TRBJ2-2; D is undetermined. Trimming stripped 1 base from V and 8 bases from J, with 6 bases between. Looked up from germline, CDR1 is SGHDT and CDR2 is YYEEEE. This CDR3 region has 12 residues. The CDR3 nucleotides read TGTGCCAGCAGCTTGATTACTGGGGAGCTGTTTTTT. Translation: CASSLITGELFF.

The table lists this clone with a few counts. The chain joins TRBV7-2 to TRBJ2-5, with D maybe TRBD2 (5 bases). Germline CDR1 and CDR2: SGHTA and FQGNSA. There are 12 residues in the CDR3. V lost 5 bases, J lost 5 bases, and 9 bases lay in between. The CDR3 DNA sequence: TGTGCCAGCAGCCTCACTAGGGAGACCCAGTACTTC. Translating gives CASSLTRETQYF.